The clone carrying this T cell receptor (beta chain) has ten or more counts. Its antigen is unidentified. CDR1 GTSNPN and CDR2 SVGIG come from the germline V gene (reference sequence). This CDR3 is 14 amino acids long. V dropped 2 bases and J dropped 1; count of bases not matched to a gene: 3. The data were obtained in a study of T cells in Graves' hyperthyroidism and ophthalmopathy. Study findings and constraints: Ophthalmopathy cases were set apart from stable hyperthyroidism by a 13 V-J model.

Graves' hyperthyroidism showing no ophthalmopathy progression within 18 months was considered stable. The source material, RNA transcripts, was used to amplify TCR beta CDR3 regions. In the first-round RT-PCR of the TCR CDR3, the HTBI primer set was used. One entry per CDR3 protein, called by TCRdb with MiXCR from the multiplex PCR reads. The sample consists of hundreds of thousands of distinct CDR3 sequences, around 14% of them appearing once. The chain uses TRBV30 and TRBJ1-1, with 8 bases matching TRBD1. Sequencing was performed on blood. The sequence was obtained from a woman aged 18-29 years with Graves' hyperthyroidism. CDR3 nucleotides: TGTGCCTGGAGTCTAACAGGGGGGAACACTGAAGCTTTCTTT. The encoded protein is CAWSLTGGNTEAFF.